This T cell receptor (beta chain) was observed in a study of tumor and adjacent non-tumor tissue in lung cancer. Across the study: The cohort had around twelve adenocarcinoma, 2 squamous cell and 1 small cell patients.

There are 13 residues in the CDR3. Study-level results: Compared with tumor, normal lung showed significantly lower TCR diversity. In normal lung, the top 100 clones were significantly more dominant than in tumor.

The library came from three nested PCR rounds adapted from ARM-PCR protocols. One entry per CDR3 protein results from TCRdb running MiXCR on the multiplex PCR reads. This repertoire shows tens of thousands of distinct CDR3 sequences, 67% found once; its top ten account for about 16%. Notes on this clonotype: Its antigen is not identified. At one of its ends the junction is not consistent with the germline gene, which may arise from a read error.

No cell sorting was done before RNA was extracted from the tissue. Newly diagnosed lung cancer patients had thoracic surgery in China, August–November 2014, without prior chemotherapy. Sequencing was done on a sample of lung tumor tissue. The TCR sequence derives from a man aged 55 to 69 with non-small cell lung cancer. This chain connects TRBV12-3 or TRBV12-4 to TRBJ2-4; perhaps TRBD2 as D (5 bases). The CDR3 reads CASSPLAKNVEYF. CDR3 coding DNA: TGTGCTAGCAGTCCCCTAGCCAAAAACGTTGAGTACTTC.